The sequence of this T cell receptor (beta chain) was determined in a study of blood T cell repertoires in COVID-19. The wider study: PBMCs, B-cell-depleted T cells, or T cells provided the cDNA or gDNA that made up the material.

Repertoires were generated with immunoSEQ multiplex PCR, while TCRdb's copy carries only in-frame clones and drops some. This sample carries about 140,000 clones, 84% of them seen once, and the ten largest clones take 4.5% to 7%. The CDR3 runs to 16 residues. CDR1 SGHVS and CDR2 FQNEAQ come from the germline V gene. V lost 4 bases, J lost 6 bases, and 7 bases stayed unmatched. Participants spanned ages 18 to 89 years and resided in 20 to 30 US areas. The chain links TRBV7-8 to TRBJ2-2; 11 bases map to TRBD1. The sequenced sample consisted of PBMCs or T cells enriched from blood (not recorded which). The sequence came from a man between 35 and 55 years old with acute COVID-19. DNA of the CDR3: TGTGCCAGCAGCTCCGCCGGGACAGGGGGACCCGGGGAGCTGTTTTTT. It codes for CASSSAGTGGPGELFF.